Listed here are 27 T cell receptor beta chains from one sample, sequenced in a study of blood T cell repertoires in COVID-19. Clones were read by immunoSEQ multiplex PCR, and TCRdb kept only the in-frame ones, dropping some. The sample shows fewer than 250,000 clones, about 83% of them seen only once. Sequencing input: PBMCs or T cells enriched from blood (not recorded which). The source of these receptors is a woman in her fifties or sixties who had recovered from COVID-19.

This clone was counted many times. This chain links TRBV2 with TRBJ2-7; 7 bases are a match to TRBD2. The CDR3 contains 13 residues. Germline CDR1 reads SNHLY; CDR2 reads FYNNEI. V gave up 7 bases and J gave up 3 bases; unmatched junction bases: 6. The CDR3 is CASTLASGYEQYF. The CDR3 coding sequence is TGTGCCAGCACGTTGGCTAGCGGCTACGAGCAGTACTTC.

The chain has TRBV18 and TRBJ1-4; a weak D match, TRBD1 (5 bases). Deletions cut 2 bases from V and 8 bases from J, with 12 bases between. CDR1 is KGHSH, CDR2 LQKENI, per germline. This CDR3 region has 14 residues. The CDR3 spells CASSPWQGREKLFF. CDR3 sequence (DNA): TGTGCCAGCTCACCATGGCAGGGAAGAGAAAAACTGTTTTTT.

The chain carries TRBV13 and TRBJ1-6; 8 bases line up with TRBD1. V lost 4 bases and J lost 0; bases outside the gene matches: 11. The CDR3 contains 19 residues. Per germline, CDR1 PRHDT and CDR2 FYEKMQ (reference sequence). The CDR3 spells CASSSRGPTFLSYNSPLHF. The DNA of the CDR3 is TGTGCCAGCAGCTCCAGGGGGCCAACCTTTCTCTCCTATAATTCACCCCTCCACTTT.

V and J are TRBV4-1 and TRBJ1-6; tentative D call: TRBD1 (6 bases). This CDR3 is built from 17 residues. V was trimmed by 5 bases and J by 5 bases, leaving 19 bases between them. CDR1 and CDR2 (germline): MGHRA, YSYEKL. The chain's CDR3 is CASSYLLRGANNSPLHF. In nucleotides, the CDR3 is TGCGCCAGCAGCTACCTCTTGCGGGGGGCGAATAATTCACCCCTCCACTTT.

This chain uses TRBV27 with TRBJ1-2; 9 positions agree with TRBD1. The J segment lost 4 bases and the V segment lost 6 bases, leaving 12 bases of the junction unmatched. CDR3 length: 16 residues. Germline CDR1 is MNHEY and CDR2 is SMNVEV (reference sequence). CDR3 nucleotides: TGTGCCAGCAGCCATAGACCGGGACAGGGAGGCTATGGCTACACCTTC. This gives the protein CASSHRPGQGGYGYTF.

V gene TRBV11-2 combines with J gene TRBJ1-2; 10 bases line up with TRBD1. This CDR3 is built from 15 residues. Germline CDR1 reads SGHAT; CDR2 reads FQNNGV. Trimming took 3 bases from V and 6 from J; bases not matched to a gene: 7. DNA of the CDR3: TGTGCCAGCAGCTTGGGGACAGGGGATATAAATGGCTACACCTTC. This sequence encodes CASSLGTGDINGYTF.

This sequence joins TRBV30 and TRBJ1-5; 7 bases fit TRBD1. The germline gives CDR1 GTSNPN, CDR2 SVGIG (reference sequence). CDR3 length: 14 residues. V trimming: 7 bases; J trimming: 4 bases; junction bases outside the gene matches: 10. The CDR3 loop reads CAYNRDSFNQPQHF. CDR3 DNA: TGTGCCTACAACCGGGACAGCTTTAATCAGCCCCAGCATTTT. Together with reference TRBV30 and TRBJ1-5, the CDR3 gives the full variable domain: SQTIHQWPATLVQPVGSPLSLECTVEGTSNPNLYWYRQAAGRGLQLLFYSVGIGQISSEVPQNLSASRPQDRQFILSSKKLLLSDSGFYLCAYNRDSFNQPQHFGDGTRLSIL.

The chain recombines TRBV4-1 with TRBJ1-5; TRBD1 agrees at 7 bases. Per the germline V gene, CDR1 is MGHRA and CDR2 is YSYEKL. This CDR3 contains 15 residues. V lost 1 base, J lost 3 bases, and 3 bases stayed unmatched. The CDR3: CASSQVGQYNQPQHF. As DNA, the CDR3 is TGCGCCAGCAGCCAAGTGGGACAGTACAATCAGCCCCAGCATTTT.

This chain links TRBV9 with TRBJ1-1, with a possible D match to TRBD1 (5 bases). The CDR3 consists of 13 residues. V lost 3 bases to trimming and J lost 6 bases, with 12 bases between them. Germline lookup yields CDR1 SGDLS and CDR2 YYNGEE. The DNA of the CDR3 is TGTGCCAGCAGCGGACCGGCGGGGGCTGAAGCTTTCTTT. Its protein is CASSGPAGAEAFF.

The V and J genes are TRBV7-8 and TRBJ2-1; the match to TRBD2 covers 8 bases. Germline trimming cut 5 bases from V and 8 bases from J; bases unmatched to any gene: 5. Germline lookup yields CDR1 SGHVS and CDR2 FQNEAQ. This CDR3 contains 13 residues. Here the CDR3 reads CASSRGLGDEQFF. DNA for the CDR3: TGTGCCAGCAGCAGGGGACTAGGCGATGAGCAGTTCTTC.

This sequence joins TRBV29-1 and TRBJ1-1; D remains unclear. Looked up from germline, CDR1 is SQVTM and CDR2 is ANQGSEA. The CDR3 totals 13 residues. V lost 6 bases and J 0 bases, leaving 11 bases between the germline ends. CDR3 loop: CSVAGQVNTEAFF. The CDR3 DNA follows: TGCAGCGTCGCTGGGCAGGTGAACACTGAAGCTTTCTTT.

A remark on this clone: Additional DNA sequences in this sample encode the identical CDR3. In DNA, the CDR3 is TGTGCCAGCAGCGTAGGGGCAGGGGGAAGGGAGACCCAGTACTTC. Translation: CASSVGAGGRETQYF. The genes are TRBV9 and TRBJ2-5; 7 bases align to TRBD1. CDR1 SGDLS and CDR2 YYNGEE come from the germline V gene. Unmatched junction bases numbered 7, after V lost 0 bases and J lost 5 bases. The CDR3 loop spans 15 amino acids.

J is TRBJ2-7 and V is TRBV19; D may be TRBD1 (6 bases). The CDR3 contains 16 residues. The V end was cut by 4 bases, the J end by 0 bases, with 16 bases between. Germline loops: CDR1 LNHDA, CDR2 SQIVND (reference sequence). The CDR3 nucleotides read TGTGCCAGTAGTACTCTTCCGGGACAAAGCTCCTACGAGCAGTACTTC. This encodes CASSTLPGQSSYEQYF.

The chain has TRBV3-1 (or the pseudogene TRBV3-2) and TRBJ2-7; 7 nucleotides agree with TRBD2. This CDR3 region has 15 residues. The germline CDR1 and CDR2 sequences are LGHDT and YNNKEL (reference sequence). With 4 bases clipped from V and 2 bases from J, the junction kept 8 bases outside the gene matches. The CDR3 region is CASSRGTTLTYEQYF. CDR3 in DNA: TGTGCCAGCAGCCGAGGGACTACCTTAACCTACGAGCAGTACTTC.

About this clone itself: This sample includes further DNA sequences coding for the same CDR3. The V gene is TRBV15, the J gene TRBJ1-5, with 9 bases lining up with TRBD1. CDR1 is LNHNV and CDR2 is YYDKDF in the germline V gene (reference sequence). This CDR3 is built from 15 residues. V dropped 4 bases and J dropped 7; count of bases not matched to a gene: 8. The DNA of the CDR3 is TGTGCCACCAGCACGAGAACAGGGGGCCGACAGCCCCAGCATTTT. Protein sequence: CATSTRTGGRQPQHF.

The chain joins TRBV6-5 to TRBJ1-1, with TRBD1 matching over 9 bases. V was pared by 6 bases and J by 7 bases, with 3 bases of the junction left unmatched. The germline gives CDR1 MNHEY, CDR2 SVGAGI. The CDR3 has 12 amino acids. The chain's CDR3 is CASRQGALEAFF. The CDR3 DNA is TGTGCCAGCAGACAGGGGGCCCTTGAAGCTTTCTTT.

The rearrangement links TRBV28 to TRBJ2-7; 13 nucleotides align to TRBD2. This CDR3 has 13 amino acids. Looked up from germline, CDR1 is MDHEN and CDR2 is SYDVKM. V shed 5 bases and J 12 bases; nucleotides not matched to a gene: 7. CDR3 sequence reads: CASSPGLAGLVYF. The CDR3 nucleotides read TGTGCCAGCAGTCCGGGACTAGCGGGGCTAGTGTACTTC.

This clone was seen a handful of times. The J gene is TRBJ1-1, the V gene TRBV4-3; D is possibly TRBD1 (5 bases). The germline V and J ends were trimmed by 4 bases and 7 bases, with 16 bases remaining between them. CDR1 LGHNA and CDR2 YSLEER come from the germline V gene. The CDR3 runs to 14 residues. CDR3 nucleotide sequence: TGCGCCAGCAGCCCCACGTCAGGGATAAGTGAAGCTTTCTTT. Its protein is CASSPTSGISEAFF.

The rearrangement joins TRBV27 to TRBJ1-2; D uncertain. Germline lookup yields CDR1 MNHEY and CDR2 SMNVEV (reference sequence). The CDR3 covers 15 residues. V was trimmed by 1 base and J by 0 bases, leaving 9 bases between them. This CDR3 is CASSLWHGANYGYTF. The DNA for the CDR3 is TGTGCCAGCAGTTTATGGCACGGAGCTAACTATGGCTACACCTTC.

V and J are TRBV3-1 (or the pseudogene TRBV3-2) and TRBJ1-1; 8 bases are shared with TRBD1. The ends lost 4 bases at V and 4 bases at J; junction bases unmatched: 8. The CDR3 runs 15 residues. Germline V gene data show CDR1 as LGHDT and CDR2 as YNNKEL (reference sequence). CDR3 sequence: CASSLNRQGSTEAFF. The CDR3 nucleotides read TGTGCCAGCAGCCTCAACAGACAGGGGAGCACTGAAGCTTTCTTT.

The rearrangement links TRBV6-5 to TRBJ2-1; D might be TRBD1 (5 bases). The CDR3 spans 16 residues. Germline V gene lookup returns CDR1 MNHEY and CDR2 SVGAGI. V lost 4 bases to trimming and J lost 4 bases, with 17 bases between them. CDR3 loop: CASSSPKGWPYNEQFF. The CDR3 DNA reads TGTGCCAGCAGTTCCCCGAAGGGGTGGCCTTACAATGAGCAGTTCTTC.

The CDR3 sequence: CATSTPGLDPYNEQFF. CDR3 bases: TGTGCCACCAGCACTCCGGGACTGGATCCGTACAATGAGCAGTTCTTC. The rearrangement uses TRBV15 and TRBJ2-1, with D possibly being TRBD2 (6 bases). Trimming removed 4 bases at V and 4 bases at J, with 17 bases between. This CDR3 contains 16 residues. The germline V gene has CDR1 LNHNV and CDR2 YYDKDF (reference sequence).

This clone was picked up one time. V is TRBV15 and J is TRBJ2-2, with TRBD2 as a possible D gene (5 bases). V gave up 1 base and J gave up 2 bases, with 20 bases separating them. Germline V lookup: CDR1 LNHNV, CDR2 YYDKDF (reference sequence). The CDR3 is made up of 19 amino acids. The CDR3 reads CATSRATIRGPRNTGELFF. The DNA of the CDR3 is TGTGCCACCAGCAGAGCTACCATACGGGGTCCGCGTAACACCGGGGAGCTGTTTTTT.

The chain carries TRBV5-4 and TRBJ1-3, with TRBD1 identical over 11 bases. The V and J ends lost 4 bases and 4 bases, in that order; junction bases with no gene match: 13. This CDR3 is built from 18 residues. Germline values: CDR1 SGHNT, CDR2 YYREEE (reference sequence). CDR3 DNA: TGTGCCAGCAGCCCCGGACAGGGGGCAATTGGCTACGGAAACACCATATATTTT. It codes for CASSPGQGAIGYGNTIYF. Complete variable domain (other parts from reference TRBV5-4 and TRBJ1-3): ETGVTQSPTHLIKTRGQQVTLRCSSQSGHNTVSWYQQALGQGPQFIFQYYREEENGRGNFPPRFSGLQFPNYSSELNVNALELDDSALYLCASSPGQGAIGYGNTIYFGEGSWLTVV.

The chain recombines TRBV7-8 with TRBJ2-5; a weak D match, TRBD1 (6 bases). The CDR3 contains 15 residues. Trimming pared 2 bases from V and 3 bases from J, leaving 13 bases between. Germline V gives CDR1 SGHVS, CDR2 FQNEAQ. CDR3 DNA: TGTGCCAGCAGCTTATCCGGGACACGTAAAGAGACCCAGTACTTC. This translates into CASSLSGTRKETQYF.

The V and J genes are TRBV9 and TRBJ1-2, with TRBD1 matching 9 bases. The germline gives CDR1 SGDLS, CDR2 YYNGEE. V dropped 3 bases and J dropped 13; count of bases not matched to a gene: 19. CDR3 length: 16 residues. The CDR3 loop is CASSDSLKTGGFDCTF. The DNA for the CDR3 is TGTGCCAGCAGCGATAGCTTGAAGACAGGGGGTTTTGACTGCACCTTC.

The chain recombines TRBV6-2 or TRBV6-3 with TRBJ2-7; D possibly corresponds to TRBD1 (6 bases). CDR1 and CDR2 from the germline V gene are MNHEY and SVGEGT. V was trimmed by 2 bases and J by 7 bases, leaving 21 bases between them. The CDR3 is 16 amino acids. The CDR3 DNA sequence: TGTGCCAGCAGTTACAGGTTGACAGGTATGGTAGGAGAGCAGTACTTC. Translated, it gives CASSYRLTGMVGEQYF.